This T cell receptor (beta chain) came from a study of blood T cell repertoires in COVID-19. Across the study: Donors in the United States, Italy and Spain gave samples during acute or convalescent COVID-19. T cells, B-cell-depleted T cells, or PBMCs provided the cDNA or gDNA that served as material.

Authors' methods: Estimation of nucleated cell counts relied on the amplification of reference gene primers. Sequencing used immunoSEQ multiplex PCR; TCRdb keeps in-frame clones, though not all of them. V and J calls plus clone size are reproduced from that table; the DNA served to infer D and trimming. The table includes about 150,000 clones, approximately 84% detected once. CDR1 SGHAT and CDR2 FQNNGV come from the germline V gene. The CDR3 extends over 15 amino acids. V lost 5 bases to trimming and J lost 9 bases, with 22 bases between them. This TCR derives from a man in his 70s with acute or convalescent COVID-19. The source material was peripheral blood. This sequence joins TRBV11-2 and TRBJ2-5; weak D call: TRBD2 (6 bases). CDR3 sequence: CASSVDGGTTRPQYF. For the CDR3, the DNA is TGTGCCAGCAGCGTGGATGGCGGGACCACCCGCCCCCAGTACTTC.